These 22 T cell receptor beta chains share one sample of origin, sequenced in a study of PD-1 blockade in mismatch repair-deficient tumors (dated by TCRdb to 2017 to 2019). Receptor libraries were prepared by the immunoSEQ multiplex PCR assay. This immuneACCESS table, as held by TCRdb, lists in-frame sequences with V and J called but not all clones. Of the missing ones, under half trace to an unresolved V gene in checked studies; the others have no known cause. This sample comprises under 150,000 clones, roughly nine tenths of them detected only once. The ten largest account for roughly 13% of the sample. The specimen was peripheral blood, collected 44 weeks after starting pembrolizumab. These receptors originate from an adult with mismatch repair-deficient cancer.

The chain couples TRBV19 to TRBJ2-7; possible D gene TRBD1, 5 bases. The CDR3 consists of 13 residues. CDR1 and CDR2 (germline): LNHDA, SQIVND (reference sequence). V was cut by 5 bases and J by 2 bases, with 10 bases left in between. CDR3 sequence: CASSLGATYEQYF. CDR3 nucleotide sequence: TGTGCCAGTAGTCTTGGGGCAACCTACGAGCAGTACTTC.

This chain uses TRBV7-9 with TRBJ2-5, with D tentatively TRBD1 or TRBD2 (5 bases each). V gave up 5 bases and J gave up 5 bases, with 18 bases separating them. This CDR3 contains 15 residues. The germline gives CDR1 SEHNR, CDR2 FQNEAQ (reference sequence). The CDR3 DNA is TGTGCCAGCAGCCCCGGGCCGGGGTCAGGGGAGACCCAGTACTTC. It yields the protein CASSPGPGSGETQYF.

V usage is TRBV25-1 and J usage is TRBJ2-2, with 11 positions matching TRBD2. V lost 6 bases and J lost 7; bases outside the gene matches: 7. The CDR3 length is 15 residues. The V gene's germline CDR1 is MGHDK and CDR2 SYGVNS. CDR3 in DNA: TGTGCCAGCAGCCGCCAAACTAGCGGGGGCGGGGAGCTGTTTTTT. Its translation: CASSRQTSGGGELFF.

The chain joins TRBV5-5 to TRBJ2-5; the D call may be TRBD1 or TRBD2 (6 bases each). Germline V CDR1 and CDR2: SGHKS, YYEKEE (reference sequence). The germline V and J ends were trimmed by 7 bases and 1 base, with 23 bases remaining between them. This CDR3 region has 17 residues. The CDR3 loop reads CASELLGGRIIQETQYF. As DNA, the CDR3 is TGTGCCAGCGAACTCCTGGGGGGCAGGATCATCCAAGAGACCCAGTACTTC. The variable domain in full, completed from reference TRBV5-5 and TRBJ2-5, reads DAGVTQSPTHLIKTRGQQVTLRCSPISGHKSVSWYQQVLGQGPQFIFQYYEKEERGRGNFPDRFSARQFPNYSSELNVNALLLGDSALYLCASELLGGRIIQETQYFGPGTRLLVL.

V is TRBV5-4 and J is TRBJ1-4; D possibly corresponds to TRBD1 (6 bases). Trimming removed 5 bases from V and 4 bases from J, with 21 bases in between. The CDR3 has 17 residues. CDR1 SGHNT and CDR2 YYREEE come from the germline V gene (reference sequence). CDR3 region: CASSPVPGHGFNEKLFF. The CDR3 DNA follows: TGTGCCAGCAGTCCCGTCCCGGGACACGGTTTTAATGAAAAACTGTTTTTT.

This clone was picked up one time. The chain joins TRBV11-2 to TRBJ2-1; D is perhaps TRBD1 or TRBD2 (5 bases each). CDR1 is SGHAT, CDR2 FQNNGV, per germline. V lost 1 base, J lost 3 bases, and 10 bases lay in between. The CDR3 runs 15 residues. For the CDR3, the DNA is TGTGCCAGCAGCTTAGTCGGGACGGGCTACAATGAGCAGTTCTTC. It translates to CASSLVGTGYNEQFF.

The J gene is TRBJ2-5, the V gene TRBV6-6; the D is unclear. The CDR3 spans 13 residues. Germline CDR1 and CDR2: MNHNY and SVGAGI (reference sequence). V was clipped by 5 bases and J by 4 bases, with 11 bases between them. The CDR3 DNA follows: TGTGCCAGCAGTGATAGCCCAGTAGAGACCCAGTACTTC. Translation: CASSDSPVETQYF.

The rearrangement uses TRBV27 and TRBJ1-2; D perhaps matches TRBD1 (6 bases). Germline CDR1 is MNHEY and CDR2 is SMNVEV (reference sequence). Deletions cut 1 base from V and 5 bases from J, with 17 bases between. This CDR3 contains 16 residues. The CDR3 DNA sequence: TGTGCCAGCAGTTTATACGGCGGGACAAACCGATATGGCTACACCTTC. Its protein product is CASSLYGGTNRYGYTF.

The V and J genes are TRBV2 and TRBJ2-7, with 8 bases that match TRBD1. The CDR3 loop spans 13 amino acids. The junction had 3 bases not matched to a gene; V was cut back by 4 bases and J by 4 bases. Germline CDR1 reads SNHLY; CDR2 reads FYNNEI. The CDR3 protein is CASSGDRGYEQYF. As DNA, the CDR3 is TGTGCCAGCAGTGGCGACAGGGGATACGAGCAGTACTTC.

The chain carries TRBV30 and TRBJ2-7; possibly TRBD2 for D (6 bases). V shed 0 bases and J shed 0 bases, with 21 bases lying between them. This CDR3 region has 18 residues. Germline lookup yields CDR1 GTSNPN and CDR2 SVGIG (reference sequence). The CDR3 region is CAWSVVRSWEDSSYEQYF. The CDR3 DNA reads TGTGCCTGGAGTGTGGTAAGGTCGTGGGAGGATAGCTCCTACGAGCAGTACTTC.

CDR3 nucleotide sequence: TGCGCCAGCAGCCAAGATCTTCTCCGGCAGCAAGAGACCCAGTACTTC. Translated, it gives CASSQDLLRQQETQYF. V gene TRBV4-3 combines with J gene TRBJ2-5; no firm D call. The V and J ends lost 0 bases and 2 bases respectively, with 13 bases between them. The CDR3 is 16 amino acids. Germline V gene lookup returns CDR1 LGHNA and CDR2 YSLEER.

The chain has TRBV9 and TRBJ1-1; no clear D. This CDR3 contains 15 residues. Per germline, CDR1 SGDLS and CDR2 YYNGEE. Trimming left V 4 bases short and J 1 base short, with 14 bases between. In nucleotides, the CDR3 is TGTGCCAGCAGCTCCCACGAAGGGCGGAACACTGAAGCTTTCTTT. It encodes CASSSHEGRNTEAFF.

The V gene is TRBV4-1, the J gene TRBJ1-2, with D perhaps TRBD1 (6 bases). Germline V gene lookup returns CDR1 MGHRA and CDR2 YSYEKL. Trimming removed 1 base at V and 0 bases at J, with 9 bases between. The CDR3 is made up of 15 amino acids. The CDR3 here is CASSQAGAANYGYTF. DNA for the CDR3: TGCGCCAGCAGCCAAGCAGGGGCCGCTAACTATGGCTACACCTTC.

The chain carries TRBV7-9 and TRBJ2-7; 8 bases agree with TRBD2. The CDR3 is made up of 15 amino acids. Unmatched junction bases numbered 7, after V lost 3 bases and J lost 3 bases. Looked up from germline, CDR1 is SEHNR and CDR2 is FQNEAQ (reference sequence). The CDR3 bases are TGTGCCAGCAGCTTTTCCAGCGGGAGCCACTACGAGCAGTACTTC. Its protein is CASSFSSGSHYEQYF.

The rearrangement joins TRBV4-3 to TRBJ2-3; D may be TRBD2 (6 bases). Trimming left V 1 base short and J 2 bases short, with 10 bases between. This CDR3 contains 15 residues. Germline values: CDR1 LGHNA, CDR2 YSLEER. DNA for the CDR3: TGCGCCAGCAGCCAAGCGGGAGCACACACAGATACGCAGTATTTT. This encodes CASSQAGAHTDTQYF.

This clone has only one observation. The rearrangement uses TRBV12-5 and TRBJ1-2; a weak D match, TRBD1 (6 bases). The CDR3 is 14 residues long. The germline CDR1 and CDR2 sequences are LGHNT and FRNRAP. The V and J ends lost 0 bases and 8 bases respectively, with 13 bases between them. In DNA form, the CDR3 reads TGTGCTAGTGGTTTGGTCCGGGACACAAGCGGCTACACCTTC. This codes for CASGLVRDTSGYTF.

CDR3 protein: CASSRLASFIETQYF. CDR3 nucleotide sequence: TGTGCCAGTAGTAGGCTAGCGAGTTTCATCGAGACCCAGTACTTC. The chain combines TRBV19 with TRBJ2-5, with D perhaps matching TRBD2 (6 bases). Trimming shortened V by 4 bases and J by 5 bases, and 17 bases separated the two germline ends. The CDR3 loop spans 15 amino acids. Germline V gene data show CDR1 as LNHDA and CDR2 as SQIVND (reference sequence).

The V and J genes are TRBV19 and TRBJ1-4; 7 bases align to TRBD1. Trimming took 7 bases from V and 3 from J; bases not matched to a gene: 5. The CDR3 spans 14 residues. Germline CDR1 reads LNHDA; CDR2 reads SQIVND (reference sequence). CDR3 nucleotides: TGTGCCAGTAAGGTGGGACAGTCTAATGAAAAACTGTTTTTT. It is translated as CASKVGQSNEKLFF.

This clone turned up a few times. The CDR3 region has the DNA TGTGCCGTCACAGGGGGGCATGAGCAGTTCTTC. Translation: CAVTGGHEQFF. The chain carries TRBV6-5 and TRBJ2-1; 8 nucleotides agree with TRBD1. Germline lookup yields CDR1 MNHEY and CDR2 SVGAGI. CDR3 size: 11 residues. Trimming cost V 11 bases and J 8 bases; bases outside gene matches: 5.

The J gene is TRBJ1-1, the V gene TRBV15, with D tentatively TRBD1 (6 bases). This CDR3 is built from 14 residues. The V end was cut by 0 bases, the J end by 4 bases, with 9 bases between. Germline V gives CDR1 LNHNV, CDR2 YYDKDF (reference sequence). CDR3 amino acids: CATSRETGITEAFF. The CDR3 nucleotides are TGTGCCACCAGCAGAGAAACAGGGATCACTGAAGCTTTCTTT.

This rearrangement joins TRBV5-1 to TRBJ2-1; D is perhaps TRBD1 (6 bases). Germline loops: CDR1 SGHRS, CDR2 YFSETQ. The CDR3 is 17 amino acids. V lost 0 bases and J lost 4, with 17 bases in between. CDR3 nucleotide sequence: TGCGCCAGCAGCTTGGCCCCACAGGGAACTCTTTACAATGAGCAGTTCTTC. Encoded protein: CASSLAPQGTLYNEQFF.

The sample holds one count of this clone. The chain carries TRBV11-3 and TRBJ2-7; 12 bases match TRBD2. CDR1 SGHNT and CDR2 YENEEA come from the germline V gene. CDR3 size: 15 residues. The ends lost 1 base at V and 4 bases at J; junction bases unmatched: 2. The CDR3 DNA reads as TGTGCCAGCAGCTTAGCTGGGACTAGCGGGTACGAGCAGTACTTC. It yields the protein CASSLAGTSGYEQYF.